Given below is one T cell receptor (beta chain) in context. Antigen specificity is unknown. The time point was: newly diagnosed GD, antithyroid drugs for less than 3 months. The TCR library was made from RNA that had been extracted from PBMCs in TRIzol. This specimen comes from a study of regulatory T cells in long-lasting Graves disease. The study's findings and limits: Shared public clonotypes totalled 2,741 in persistent patients, compared with roughly 970 in new patients. Accuracy might have suffered from few samples.

The germline V gene has CDR1 MNHNS and CDR2 SASEGT. The CDR3 runs to 16 residues. Trimming took 7 bases from V and 1 from J, leaving 19 bases between them. Through Arm-PCR of CDR3 regions and iRepertoire HTBI primers, TCR beta libraries were built. TCRdb independently ran MiXCR on the multiplex PCR reads; one entry per CDR3 protein. The table shows some 250,000 distinct CDR3 sequences, with 18% occurring only once. The data also belong to a second study, concerning T cells in Graves' hyperthyroidism and ophthalmopathy. From that paper: Peripheral blood also featured most of the thyroid clonotypes expanded above 0.001.

This sequence was found in a woman aged 25 to 45 with Graves disease. The sequencing used peripheral blood mononuclear cells (PBMCs), collected at new diagnosis, from a patient treated with antithyroid drugs. The V and J genes are TRBV6-1 and TRBJ1-2; D unclear. The CDR3, as DNA: TGTGCCAGCAATCGCTACCCCGCCCTTAATAACTATGGCTACACCTTC. Its translation is CASNRYPALNNYGYTF.